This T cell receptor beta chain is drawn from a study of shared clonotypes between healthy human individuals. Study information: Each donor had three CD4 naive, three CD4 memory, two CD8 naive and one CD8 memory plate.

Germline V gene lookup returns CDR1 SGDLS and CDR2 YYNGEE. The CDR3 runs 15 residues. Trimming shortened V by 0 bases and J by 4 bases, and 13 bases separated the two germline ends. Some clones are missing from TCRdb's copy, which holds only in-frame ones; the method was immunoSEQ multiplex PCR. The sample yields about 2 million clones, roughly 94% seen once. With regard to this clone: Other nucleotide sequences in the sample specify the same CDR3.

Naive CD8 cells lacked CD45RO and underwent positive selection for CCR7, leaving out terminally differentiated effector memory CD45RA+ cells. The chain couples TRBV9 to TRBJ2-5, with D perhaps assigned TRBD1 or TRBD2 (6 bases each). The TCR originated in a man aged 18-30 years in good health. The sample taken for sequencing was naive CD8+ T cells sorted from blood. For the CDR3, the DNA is TGTGCCAGCAGCGTAGATGGAGGAGGGGGAGAGACCCAGTACTTC. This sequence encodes CASSVDGGGGETQYF.